This TCR beta chain was profiled in a study of T cell clusters in autoimmune cytopenias. Broader study findings: Clustering suggested that physiological T cell clusters were missing in primary autoimmune cytopenia patients. No experiment has yet validated the function of the T cell clusters defined in silico.

Per the germline V gene, CDR1 is MNHEY and CDR2 is SVGEGT. This CDR3 has 14 residues. Roughly 40,000 genome equivalents of blood DNA were amplified for TRB. One tube held mixed TRB-A and TRB-B primer pools for touch-down PCR. TCRdb re-called the multiplex PCR reads; every CDR3 protein appears as one record, without DNA. Its table records approximately 12,000 distinct CDR3 sequences. A remark on this clonotype: Its antigen is not known.

The data were also submitted as part of a second study, on T cell repertoires in aging, cancer and after chemotherapy. According to that study: Untreated cancer patients had significantly lower blood TCR diversity than age-matched healthy donors.

The receptor was isolated from a human donor in good health. V gene TRBV6-2 or TRBV6-3 combines with J gene TRBJ2-5; TCRdb outputs TRBD2, but without DNA this stays unchecked. Material for sequencing was peripheral blood. CDR3 region: CASSPGLEWETQYF.